This passage covers 12 T cell receptor beta chains from one sample sequenced in a study of blood T cell repertoires in COVID-19. Data came from immunoSEQ multiplex PCR; TCRdb stores just in-frame clones and leaves some out. Among fewer than 350,000 clones listed, 85% to 90% were seen once. The specimen sequenced was PBMCs or T cells enriched from blood (not recorded which). These receptors were obtained from a woman aged 55 to 70 in a cohort exposed to, infected with or recovered from COVID-19 (not recorded which).

The gene calls are TRBV10-2 and TRBJ1-3; D unclear. V was shortened by 7 bases and J by 0 bases, with 13 bases between the two germline ends. There are 15 residues in the CDR3. Germline CDR1 and CDR2: WSHSY and SAAADI. CDR3 protein: CASTTPRYSGNTIYF. DNA of the CDR3: TGCGCCAGCACCACCCCCAGGTACTCTGGAAACACCATATATTTT.

The V gene is TRBV7-9, the J gene TRBJ2-3; TRBD2 aligns across 10 bases. Germline V gene lookup returns CDR1 SEHNR and CDR2 FQNEAQ (reference sequence). The trim removed 3 bases at V and 0 bases at J, leaving 3 bases unmatched. There are 16 residues in the CDR3. The DNA of the CDR3 is TGTGCCAGCAGCTTTAGCGGGAGGACTAGCACAGATACGCAGTATTTT. Amino acid sequence: CASSFSGRTSTDTQYF.

This chain links TRBV6-5 with TRBJ1-6, with 8 nucleotides matching TRBD1. This CDR3 comprises 15 residues. Trimming cost V 7 bases and J 8 bases; bases outside gene matches: 10. Germline V gene lookup returns CDR1 MNHEY and CDR2 SVGAGI. CDR3 in amino acids: CASTSRGRGHSPLHF. CDR3 bases: TGTGCCAGCACCTCTCGTGGCAGGGGGCATTCACCCCTCCACTTT.

This chain connects TRBV15 to TRBJ2-7; 7 positions agree with TRBD1. There are 14 residues in the CDR3. V was clipped by 5 bases and J by 6 bases; unmatched bases: 10. Germline-derived CDR1 and CDR2 are LNHNV and YYDKDF (reference sequence). The CDR3 sequence is CATSLGGLGIEQYF. CDR3 DNA: TGTGCCACCAGCCTAGGGGGCTTAGGGATCGAGCAGTACTTC. Full variable domain (remainder filled in from reference TRBV15 and TRBJ2-7): DAMVIQNPRYQVTQFGKPVTLSCSQTLNHNVMYWYQQKSSQAPKLLFHYYDKDFNNEADTPDNFQSRRPNTSFCFLDIRSPGLGDTAMYLCATSLGGLGIEQYFGPGTRLTVT.

CDR3 in amino acids: CASSEGQAWQPQHF. The CDR3 DNA sequence: TGTGCCAGCAGCGAGGGACAGGCGTGGCAGCCCCAGCATTTT. J is TRBJ1-5 and V is TRBV5-6, with 8 nucleotides matching TRBD1. In germline, CDR1 is SGHDT, CDR2 YYEEEE. The CDR3 loop spans 14 amino acids. Unmatched junction bases numbered 7, after V lost 4 bases and J lost 7 bases.

A single count supports this clone. The chain uses TRBV7-9 and TRBJ1-4; D gene ambiguous. This CDR3 comprises 15 residues. CDR1 is SEHNR, CDR2 FQNEAQ, per germline (reference sequence). V was pared by 1 base and J by 5 bases, with 11 bases between. The CDR3 nucleotides are TGTGCCAGCAGCTTAGACGGGGAGCGAAATGAAAAACTGTTTTTT. Its translation is CASSLDGERNEKLFF. The variable domain in full, with the rest retrieved from reference TRBV7-9 and TRBJ1-4, is DTGVSQNPRHKITKRGQNVTFRCDPISEHNRLYWYRQTLGQGPEFLTYFQNEAQLEKSRLLSDRFSAERPKGSFSTLEIQRTEQGDSAMYLCASSLDGERNEKLFFGSGTQLSVL.

This chain links TRBV25-1 with TRBJ2-1; TRBD1 matches at 7 bases. The CDR3 loop spans 12 amino acids. Germline V gene sequence: CDR1 MGHDK, CDR2 SYGVNS. Trimming cost V 4 bases and J 12 bases; bases outside gene matches: 6. The CDR3 loop is CASSGDRVRQFF. The CDR3 DNA reads as TGTGCCAGCAGTGGAGACAGGGTCAGGCAGTTCTTC.

The rearrangement joins TRBV19 to TRBJ2-1; the match to TRBD2 covers 13 bases. The length of the CDR3 is 18 residues. V was clipped by 1 base and J by 2 bases; unmatched bases: 5. Looked up from germline, CDR1 is LNHDA and CDR2 is SQIVND (reference sequence). CDR3 amino acids: CASSIGLAGGRAYNEQFF. Here the CDR3 DNA reads TGTGCCAGTAGTATAGGACTAGCGGGAGGCCGAGCCTACAATGAGCAGTTCTTC. Full variable domain (missing parts from reference TRBV19 and TRBJ2-1): DGGITQSPKYLFRKEGQNVTLSCEQNLNHDAMYWYRQDPGQGLRLIYYSQIVNDFQKGDIAEGYSVSREKKESFPLTVTSAQKNPTAFYLCASSIGLAGGRAYNEQFFGPGTRLTVL.

The rearrangement joins TRBV12-5 to TRBJ1-1; 7 nucleotides match TRBD1. Looked up from germline, CDR1 is LGHNT and CDR2 is FRNRAP. The CDR3 sequence is 12 residues long. Trimming at V came to 7 bases and at J to 5 bases, leaving 4 bases not matched to a gene. The CDR3 coding sequence is TGTGCTAGTGCCTTGACAGGGACTGAAGCTTTCTTT. Residues: CASALTGTEAFF.

The chain is built from TRBV2 and TRBJ2-7; TRBD2 aligns across 13 bases. The V and J ends lost 6 bases and 12 bases, in that order; junction bases with no gene match: 5. The CDR3 extends over 12 amino acids. Germline V CDR1 and CDR2: SNHLY, FYNNEI. The CDR3 spells CASRSTSGRPYF. The DNA for the CDR3 is TGTGCCAGCAGGTCGACTAGCGGGAGGCCGTACTTC.

This clone occurred a few times. The chain couples TRBV7-2 to TRBJ1-1, with D perhaps TRBD1 (5 bases). The V end lost 3 bases, the J end lost 3 bases, and 23 bases lay between the germline ends. CDR3 length: 18 amino acids. The germline V gene encodes CDR1 SGHTA and CDR2 FQGNSA. The CDR3 reads CASSLGPGLLKWDTEAFF. The CDR3, as DNA: TGTGCCAGCAGCTTGGGGCCGGGACTGCTTAAATGGGACACTGAAGCTTTCTTT.

The chain carries TRBV27 and TRBJ2-3, with 9 bases fitting TRBD2. Germline CDR1 reads MNHEY; CDR2 reads SMNVEV (reference sequence). CDR3 length: 19 residues. J lost 0 bases, V lost 2 bases, and 12 bases had no gene match. CDR3 in DNA: TGTGCCAGCAGTTTAAGAGGTCCGGTGACTAGCGGTAGCACAGATACGCAGTATTTT. This encodes CASSLRGPVTSGSTDTQYF.